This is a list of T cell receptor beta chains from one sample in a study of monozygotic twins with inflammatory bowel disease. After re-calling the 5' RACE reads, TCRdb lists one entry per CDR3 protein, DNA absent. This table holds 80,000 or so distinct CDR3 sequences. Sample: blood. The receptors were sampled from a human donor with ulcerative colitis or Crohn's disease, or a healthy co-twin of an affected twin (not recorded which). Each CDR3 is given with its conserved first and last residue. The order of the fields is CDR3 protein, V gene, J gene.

CASSPTSPTEAFF	TRBV6-5	TRBJ1-1
CASSYQETQYF	TRBV6-5	TRBJ2-5
CASSLSPAYEQYF	TRBV7-9	TRBJ2-7
CSVGDRGWGYTF	TRBV29-1	TRBJ1-2
CSARGDVPSTDTQYF	TRBV20-1	TRBJ2-3
CASSLRAGLGTEAFF	TRBV5-1	TRBJ1-1
CASSQGPRYEQYF	TRBV7-9	TRBJ2-7
CSAVDRGREKLFF	TRBV20-1	TRBJ1-4
CSALGLANYGYTF	TRBV20-1	TRBJ1-2
CASWRGLQETQYF	TRBV2	TRBJ2-5
CASRRQREETQYF	TRBV2	TRBJ2-5
CSAPRGDYNEQFF	TRBV20-1	TRBJ2-1
CSVFLYVRAALPSYNEQFF	TRBV29-1	TRBJ2-1
CASRRTGSTDTQYF	TRBV5-1	TRBJ2-3
CSAQGALAGGYNEQFF	TRBV20-1	TRBJ2-1
CASRELGLAGNEQFF	TRBV12-3/TRBV12-4	TRBJ2-1
CASSKSTSGVCEQYF	TRBV21-1	TRBJ2-7
CASSVSDPFAAFF	TRBV5-1	TRBJ1-1
CASSLEPQGNSPLHF	TRBV5-5	TRBJ1-6
CASSIKQGAKEQPQHF	TRBV28	TRBJ1-5
CASSPGSGALRNTIYF	TRBV18	TRBJ1-3
CASGRGADTEAFF	TRBV5-1	TRBJ1-1
CSVAYGGAGEQFF	TRBV29-1	TRBJ2-1
CASSAGQFLSGNTIYF	TRBV7-2	TRBJ1-3
CASRIGGGGNQPQHF	TRBV5-1	TRBJ1-5
CSANRRDTQYF	TRBV20-1	TRBJ2-3
CASSSTAGTINYGYTF	TRBV5-1	TRBJ1-2
CASSFGTENQPQHF	TRBV5-1	TRBJ1-5
CASSLLTDSPLHF	TRBV5-1	TRBJ1-6
CASSLNEEKLFF	TRBV5-8	TRBJ1-4
CASSWGSGLSGNTIYF	TRBV5-6	TRBJ1-3
CSAQLANEQFF	TRBV20-1	TRBJ2-1
CASSPGMGGQEETQYF	TRBV3-1	TRBJ2-5
CASSSSGYRGRLETQYF	TRBV5-1	TRBJ2-5
CASSHIPSGAGVETQYF	TRBV4-2	TRBJ2-5
CASSLGGLSGETQYF	TRBV5-1	TRBJ2-5
CASRAGGGGSYNEQFF	TRBV5-1	TRBJ2-1
CSFQTGVNTEAFF	TRBV29-1	TRBJ1-1
CASSFASGGTTDTQYF	TRBV5-5	TRBJ2-3
CASSQDEQAYGYTF	TRBV4-2	TRBJ1-2
CSARQFSGELFF	TRBV20-1	TRBJ2-2
CASSETGTARSNYGYTF	TRBV10-1	TRBJ1-2
CASSRRLDRDSNQPQHF	TRBV18	TRBJ1-5
CASSYGGIGRGSSYEQYF	TRBV6-5	TRBJ2-7
CASSSKRTSGTDTQYF	TRBV27	TRBJ2-3
CASSLGQGGRNTIYF	TRBV7-2	TRBJ1-3
CASTGGDGSYTF	TRBV3-1	TRBJ1-2
CATNGQGANEQFF	TRBV12-3/TRBV12-4	TRBJ2-1
CATSRGAGRETQYF	TRBV15	TRBJ2-5
CASSLAPSGASYEQYF	TRBV5-6	TRBJ2-7
CASSQDGGRQGYTF	TRBV4-2	TRBJ1-2
CASSSPILDRRGNSRETQYF	TRBV10-1	TRBJ2-5
CASDGAQETQYF	TRBV7-9	TRBJ2-5
CASSWVHQPQHF	TRBV11-2	TRBJ1-5